One and the same sample provided the 30 T cell receptor beta chains below, sequenced in a study of blood T cell repertoires in COVID-19. Assay: immunoSEQ multiplex PCR; the TCRdb copy retains only in-frame clones and omits some. The table records about 350,000 clones, about 90% of them present only once. The specimen sequenced was PBMCs or T cells enriched from blood (not recorded which). The receptors shown here come from a woman aged 30 to 39 who had recovered from COVID-19.

The genes are TRBV5-4 and TRBJ1-2; D uncertain. Trimming pared 3 bases from V and 5 bases from J, leaving 5 bases between. Germline V gives CDR1 SGHNT, CDR2 YYREEE (reference sequence). The CDR3 sequence is 11 residues long. The DNA for the CDR3 is TGTGCCAGCAGCTCCGTTTATGGCTACACCTTC. Its translation is CASSSVYGYTF.

The chain carries TRBV10-3 and TRBJ2-5; TRBD2 aligns across 10 bases. In germline, CDR1 is ENHRY, CDR2 SYGVKD. The CDR3 is 16 amino acids. V trimming: 7 bases; J trimming: 2 bases; junction bases outside the gene matches: 10. In DNA, the CDR3 is TGTGCCATCAAGGGTAGCGGGGGGTCCGATCAAGAGACCCAGTACTTC. Amino acids: CAIKGSGGSDQETQYF.

The V call is TRBV27, the J call TRBJ1-2; 7 bases match TRBD1. Germline CDR1 MNHEY, CDR2 SMNVEV (reference sequence). The V gene end was trimmed by 0 bases and the J gene end by 13 bases; junction bases not matched to a gene: 8. The CDR3 runs to 13 residues. CDR3 loop: CASSLSRDSVFTF. The CDR3 DNA is TGTGCCAGCAGTTTATCGCGGGACAGCGTCTTCACCTTC.

The chain carries TRBV18 and TRBJ1-2; D ambiguous. The CDR3 totals 16 residues. V dropped 2 bases and J dropped 4 bases, with 17 bases sitting between them. Germline-derived CDR1 and CDR2 are KGHSH and LQKENI. The CDR3 here is CASSPGQLGSGYGYTF. The CDR3 nucleotides are TGTGCCAGCTCACCAGGTCAATTAGGATCAGGCTATGGCTACACCTTC.

This clone occurred a few times. The CDR3 spells CASSRAGGHSPLHF. Written as DNA, the CDR3 is TGTGCCAGCAGCCGGGCCGGGGGGCACTCACCCCTCCACTTT. V is TRBV3-1 (or the pseudogene TRBV3-2) and J is TRBJ1-6; a weak D match, TRBD1 (6 bases). The V gene's germline CDR1 is LGHDT and CDR2 YNNKEL (reference sequence). The V end was cut by 4 bases, the J end by 10 bases, with 14 bases between. There are 14 residues in the CDR3.

This sequence joins TRBV7-6 and TRBJ2-1; 8 nucleotides match TRBD2. From germline, CDR1 is SGHVS and CDR2 FNYEAQ. Trimming removed 5 bases from V and 0 bases from J; junction bases left unmatched: 6. CDR3 length: 16 residues. CDR3 bases: TGTGCCAGCAGCCCAACCGGGGGGGCCTCCTACAATGAGCAGTTCTTC. It yields the protein CASSPTGGASYNEQFF.

This chain uses TRBV5-1 with TRBJ1-4, with D perhaps TRBD1 (6 bases). The CDR3 covers 14 residues. Germline V lookup: CDR1 SGHRS, CDR2 YFSETQ. Trimming shortened V by 0 bases and J by 4 bases, and 7 bases separated the two germline ends. The CDR3 DNA reads TGCGCCAGCAGCTTGGGACAGGTTAATGAAAAACTGTTTTTT. It is translated as CASSLGQVNEKLFF.

V and J are TRBV7-6 and TRBJ1-6, with TRBD1 matching 8 bases. CDR1 SGHVS and CDR2 FNYEAQ come from the germline V gene. Trimming removed 5 bases from V and 4 bases from J; junction bases left unmatched: 19. CDR3 size: 20 residues. The CDR3 sequence: CASSPRGQGALSGYNSPLHF. CDR3 DNA sequence: TGTGCCAGCAGCCCAAGGGGGCAGGGGGCGCTTTCGGGTTATAATTCACCCCTCCACTTT.

This clone was counted once. V is TRBV7-9 and J is TRBJ1-2, with D hard to call. CDR3 length equals 16 residues. Trimming removed 2 bases at V and 0 bases at J, with 13 bases between. Germline V gene sequence: CDR1 SEHNR, CDR2 FQNEAQ (reference sequence). The CDR3 DNA is TGTGCCAGCAGCTTAAGTCCACCGGAGTCTAACTATGGCTACACCTTC. This encodes CASSLSPPESNYGYTF.

This chain joins TRBV30 and TRBJ1-1; D is unclear. Trimming removed 7 bases at V and 1 base at J, with 13 bases between. The CDR3 runs to 13 residues. CDR1 is GTSNPN, CDR2 SVGIG, per germline (reference sequence). This CDR3 is CASRGPRNTEAFF. The CDR3 DNA follows: TGTGCCTCCCGGGGTCCGAGGAACACTGAAGCTTTCTTT.

This sequence joins TRBV5-1 and TRBJ1-4, with 9 bases matching TRBD1. The CDR3 has 18 residues. CDR1 SGHRS and CDR2 YFSETQ come from the germline V gene. The trim removed 0 bases at V and 0 bases at J, leaving 6 bases unmatched. Here the CDR3 reads CASSLATGGISTNEKLFF. CDR3 nucleotides: TGCGCCAGCAGCTTGGCGACAGGGGGGATATCAACTAATGAAAAACTGTTTTTT.

The chain combines TRBV11-2 with TRBJ2-3; 8 bases fit TRBD1. The junction had 4 bases not matched to a gene; V was cut back by 5 bases and J by 0 bases. The CDR3 has 15 amino acids. CDR1 is SGHAT and CDR2 is FQNNGV in the germline V gene. Here the CDR3 reads CASSPGGSSTDTQYF. For the CDR3, the DNA is TGTGCCAGCAGCCCAGGGGGCAGCAGCACAGATACGCAGTATTTT.

The chain links TRBV2 to TRBJ1-1, with D unresolved. The CDR3 loop spans 11 amino acids. The ends were cut back, 4 bases at V and 7 bases at J, with 7 bases in the middle. Germline V gives CDR1 SNHLY, CDR2 FYNNEI. The CDR3 sequence: CASSARDEAFF. As DNA, the CDR3 is TGTGCCAGCAGTGCGAGGGATGAAGCTTTCTTT. Combining the CDR3 with reference TRBV2 and TRBJ1-1 gives the whole variable domain EPEVTQTPSHQVTQMGQEVILRCVPISNHLYFYWYRQILGQKVEFLVSFYNNEISEKSEIFDDQFSVERPDGSNFTLKIRSTKLEDSAMYFCASSARDEAFFGQGTRLTVV.

The chain is built from TRBV23-1 and TRBJ1-6; D is undetermined. TRBV23-1 is placed among ORFs of uncertain function. V lost 4 bases, J lost 6 bases, and 10 bases lay in between. The CDR3 consists of 14 residues. The CDR3 sequence: CASSRRGCNSPLHF. CDR3 sequence (DNA): TGCGCCAGCAGTCGACGAGGGTGTAATTCACCCCTCCACTTT.

The genes are TRBV28 and TRBJ1-4, with D possibly TRBD1 on 6 matching bases. Trimming cost V 6 bases and J 5 bases, with 19 bases left between them. The CDR3 spans 16 residues. The germline V gene encodes CDR1 MDHEN and CDR2 SYDVKM. The CDR3 DNA reads as TGTGCCAGCAGGCCCCTCAGGGCAGGGGAGAATGAAAAACTGTTTTTT. Translated: CASRPLRAGENEKLFF.

This sequence joins TRBV29-1 and TRBJ1-1; a possible D gene is TRBD1 (6 bases). V was trimmed by 7 bases and J by 2 bases, leaving 17 bases between them. This CDR3 region has 14 residues. Germline CDR1 reads SQVTM; CDR2 reads ANQGSEA. CDR3 region: CSGISGALNTEAFF. The CDR3 nucleotides are TGCAGCGGGATTTCAGGGGCACTAAACACTGAAGCTTTCTTT.

This clone occurred once. This chain uses TRBV12-3 or TRBV12-4 with TRBJ1-2; D uncertain. V lost 9 bases, J lost 3 bases, and 14 bases lay in between. CDR3 length: 13 residues. CDR3 DNA: TGTGCCAGTAGACTGACGGGAGACTATGGCTACACCTTC. As protein: CASRLTGDYGYTF.

The rearrangement links TRBV7-9 to TRBJ2-3, with TRBD2 identical over 11 bases. V dropped 6 bases and J dropped 0; count of bases not matched to a gene: 8. The CDR3 has 17 residues. Germline V lookup: CDR1 SEHNR, CDR2 FQNEAQ (reference sequence). As DNA, the CDR3 is TGTGCCAGCAGGCATTTCCCTAGCGGGGGGAGCACAGATACGCAGTATTTT. It encodes CASRHFPSGGSTDTQYF. Drawing the rest from reference TRBV7-9 and TRBJ2-3, the complete variable domain is DTGVSQNPRHKITKRGQNVTFRCDPISEHNRLYWYRQTLGQGPEFLTYFQNEAQLEKSRLLSDRFSAERPKGSFSTLEIQRTEQGDSAMYLCASRHFPSGGSTDTQYFGPGTRLTVL.

The chain links TRBV10-1 to TRBJ2-3; TRBD2 aligns across 10 bases. The CDR3 loop spans 15 amino acids. CDR1 and CDR2 from the germline V gene are WNHNN and SYGVQD (reference sequence). The trim removed 8 bases at V and 3 bases at J, leaving 8 bases unmatched. The CDR3 DNA sequence: TGCGCCAGCTCCTTGACTAGCGGGCCTACAGATACGCAGTATTTT. This sequence encodes CASSLTSGPTDTQYF.

Comments on this clone: The sample contains more than one DNA sequence encoding this CDR3. The chain uses TRBV5-4 and TRBJ2-3; D possibly corresponds to TRBD1 (7 bases). The CDR3 contains 16 residues. Between the trimmed V and J ends, which lost 4 bases and 1 base, there was a span of 16 bases. Looked up from germline, CDR1 is SGHNT and CDR2 is YYREEE (reference sequence). CDR3 loop: CASSRGAGGGTDTQYF. As DNA, the CDR3 is TGTGCCAGCAGCCGCGGGGCAGGGGGTGGCACAGATACGCAGTATTTT.

The chain employs TRBV2 and TRBJ1-4; a weak D match, TRBD1 (5 bases). This CDR3 spans 17 amino acids. V lost 0 bases and J lost 4, with 15 bases in between. Germline-derived CDR1 and CDR2 are SNHLY and FYNNEI. Here the CDR3 reads CASSEAAKGFYNEKLFF. The CDR3 bases are TGTGCCAGCAGTGAAGCGGCGAAGGGGTTCTATAATGAAAAACTGTTTTTT.

This sequence joins TRBV29-1 and TRBJ2-5, with TRBD2 matching 7 bases. This CDR3 has 13 residues. Germline CDR1 SQVTM, CDR2 ANQGSEA. V gave up 2 bases and J gave up 2 bases; unmatched junction bases: 2. CDR3 nucleotides: TGCAGCGTTGAAAAGCGGGGACAAGAGACCCAGTACTTC. This gives the protein CSVEKRGQETQYF.

V gene TRBV19 combines with J gene TRBJ1-4; no clear D gene. The germline V gene has CDR1 LNHDA and CDR2 SQIVND (reference sequence). V gave up 4 bases and J gave up 5 bases, with 17 bases separating them. CDR3 length equals 16 residues. CDR3 coding DNA: TGTGCCAGTAGTACCCTTCGACAAGTAAGAAATGAAAAACTGTTTTTT. The encoded protein is CASSTLRQVRNEKLFF.

The rearrangement uses TRBV2 and TRBJ2-2; 9 nucleotides match TRBD1. J was trimmed by 4 bases and V by 6 bases; bases with no gene match: 15. This CDR3 comprises 18 residues. The germline CDR1 and CDR2 sequences are SNHLY and FYNNEI. DNA for the CDR3: TGTGCCAGCAGCCGGGACAGGGAAGAAAGGATCCCCACCGGGGAGCTGTTTTTT. It yields the protein CASSRDREERIPTGELFF.

The gene calls are TRBV5-1 and TRBJ1-4; 10 positions agree with TRBD1. CDR1 and CDR2 (germline): SGHRS, YFSETQ. The trim removed 0 bases at V and 7 bases at J, leaving 9 bases unmatched. The CDR3 loop spans 17 amino acids. The CDR3 spells CASSLGLDRGRGEKLFF. The CDR3 nucleotides read TGCGCCAGCAGCTTGGGACTCGACAGGGGGCGCGGTGAAAAACTGTTTTTT.

This sequence joins TRBV19 and TRBJ1-6, with a tentative D call TRBD1 (6 bases). The CDR3 has 14 amino acids. Deletions cut 5 bases from V and 10 bases from J, with 15 bases between. Germline assignment: CDR1 LNHDA and CDR2 SQIVND (reference sequence). The CDR3 nucleotides are TGTGCCAGTAGTCCTGCAGGGGCCTACTCACCCCTCCACTTT. Translation gives CASSPAGAYSPLHF.

This clone has only a few counts. The chain carries TRBV6-5 and TRBJ2-7; the match to TRBD1 covers 9 bases. The germline CDR1 and CDR2 sequences are MNHEY and SVGAGI. J lost 5 bases, V lost 0 bases, and 5 bases had no gene match. The CDR3 is made up of 15 amino acids. CDR3 amino acids: CASSYSGTGPHEQYF. The CDR3, as DNA: TGTGCCAGCAGTTACTCCGGGACAGGGCCCCACGAGCAGTACTTC.

This chain joins TRBV3-1 (or the pseudogene TRBV3-2) and TRBJ2-5; TRBD2 is a possible D gene (6 bases). CDR1 and CDR2 (germline): LGHDT, YNNKEL (reference sequence). The ends were cut back, 0 bases at V and 4 bases at J, with 12 bases in the middle. This CDR3 is built from 15 residues. The CDR3 DNA follows: TGTGCCAGCAGCCAAGAAAGCAGGAGGGGAGAGACCCAGTACTTC. This codes for CASSQESRRGETQYF.

This chain connects TRBV9 to TRBJ1-1; TRBD1 matches at 8 bases. V was pared by 3 bases and J by 5 bases, with 6 bases of the junction left unmatched. From germline, CDR1 is SGDLS and CDR2 YYNGEE. The CDR3 length is 14 residues. Here the CDR3 DNA reads TGTGCCAGCAGCGCGGGGGACAGGCAGACTGAAGCTTTCTTT. Its translation is CASSAGDRQTEAFF.

The chain recombines TRBV2 with TRBJ1-2; D is perhaps TRBD1 (5 bases). The V gene's germline CDR1 is SNHLY and CDR2 FYNNEI. This CDR3 has 16 residues. Trimming stripped 8 bases from V and 1 base from J, with 20 bases between. CDR3 bases: TGTGCCAGCTCTTCCTACGCTGGGGGGGTTAACTATGGCTACACCTTC. Translation: CASSSYAGGVNYGYTF.